This T cell receptor beta chain originates from a study of blood T cell repertoires in COVID-19. Study-level background: Spain, Italy and the United States supplied samples that represented acute and convalescent COVID-19. Sources were T cells, B-cell-depleted T cells, or PBMCs; the material itself was cDNA or gDNA.

V lost 5 bases to trimming and J lost 11 bases; unmatched junction nucleotides: 11. The CDR3 is 13 residues long. The germline CDR1 and CDR2 sequences are MNHEY and SVGAGI. Profiled with immunoSEQ multiplex PCR; TCRdb holds only in-frame clones, not every one. The sample contains around 120,000 clones, less than 85% of which appear only once. This TCR derives from a middle-aged man with acute or convalescent COVID-19. V gene TRBV6-5 combines with J gene TRBJ1-1; TRBD1 matches at 7 bases. The sample was peripheral blood. CDR3 in DNA: TGTGCCAGCAGTATACGAACAGGGGTTGAGGCTTTCTTT. Its translation: CASSIRTGVEAFF.